Included here is one TCR beta chain sequence, with context. As yet, its antigen is unknown. Using immunoSEQ multiplex PCR, the repertoire was profiled, and TCRdb retains in-frame clones only, with some absent. The sample yields about 1.9 million clones, 93% seen once. The sample originates from a study of shared clonotypes between healthy human individuals. Study-wide background: For every donor, three CD4 naive, three CD4 memory, two CD8 naive and one CD8 memory plates were used. Notes on the study in general: Sorted-subset samples were not fully sequenced, rarefaction indicated. Sharing across four donors was highest in naive CD4 (around 5%) and lowest in memory CD8 (approximately 0.4%). In this cohort, only blood was sampled, and tissue repertoires likely differ.

Naive CD8 cells were CD45RO-negative, positively selected for CCR7, excluding terminally differentiated effector memory CD45RA+ cells. The V gene lost 2 bases and the J gene lost 4 bases, with 12 bases spanning the gap. Germline V lookup: CDR1 SEHNR, CDR2 FQNEAQ (reference sequence). This CDR3 contains 14 residues. The sample comprised naive CD8+ T cells from PBMCs. The receptor was derived from a man between 18 and 35 years old in good health. Some clones in this sample may be carry-over from other donors' samples. This rearrangement joins TRBV7-9 to TRBJ2-7; D is unclear. CDR3 sequence (DNA): TGTGCCAGCAGCTTAAATGGACGGATTTACGAGCAGTACTTC. It yields the protein CASSLNGRIYEQYF. The variable domain in full, completed from reference TRBV7-9 and TRBJ2-7, reads DTGVSQNPRHKITKRGQNVTFRCDPISEHNRLYWYRQTLGQGPEFLTYFQNEAQLEKSRLLSDRFSAERPKGSFSTLEIQRTEQGDSAMYLCASSLNGRIYEQYFGPGTRLTVT.